The 12 T cell receptor beta chains given below trace back to one sample, sequenced in a study of preoperative IRX-2 immunotherapy in early breast cancer (dated by TCRdb to between 2019 and 2020). The library was built by means of the immunoSEQ multiplex PCR assay. Not all clones reach the TCRdb copy of this immuneACCESS table, which keeps in-frame sequences only. Checked studies attribute under half of the gap to unresolved V genes and leave the rest unexplained. This sample has some 3,700 clones in its table, and nearly 70% of those were observed once. The ten largest clones add up to 10% to 15% of the sample. The treatment or condition label, as the study defines it: preoperative locoregional IRX-2 cytokine immunotherapy. The sample in question was tumor tissue, obtained after IRX-2 immunotherapy. These receptor sequences come from a human donor with breast cancer.

This rearrangement joins TRBV11-3 to TRBJ2-4; perhaps TRBD2 as D (6 bases). Trimming removed 5 bases at V and 0 bases at J, with 14 bases between. The V gene's germline CDR1 is SGHNT and CDR2 YENEEA. The CDR3 length is 16 residues. In DNA, the CDR3 is TGTGCCAGCAGCCAAGTGGCGGGGCTAGCCAAAAACATTCAGTACTTC. As protein: CASSQVAGLAKNIQYF.

The chain uses TRBV1 and TRBJ2-7; the table assigns TRBD2, which was not confirmed against the DNA. TRBV1 is reported as a pseudogene. CDR3 size: 18 residues. The CDR3, as DNA: TGCGCCAGCAGCCTAACAACAACTTCCGGGACTAGCGGATACGAGCAGTACTTC. Protein: CASSLTTTSGTSGYEQYF.

The V and J genes are TRBV6-1 and TRBJ1-2; D not certain. Germline CDR1 MNHNS, CDR2 SASEGT. This CDR3 contains 15 residues. Trimming removed 1 base at V and 4 bases at J, with 13 bases between. The CDR3 DNA reads TGTGCCAGCAGTGAAGGGGGTCGGCACGGCTATGGCTACACCTTC. Its translation: CASSEGGRHGYGYTF.

The chain links TRBV19 to TRBJ2-7; D is possibly TRBD2 (5 bases). CDR3 size: 15 residues. The germline V gene encodes CDR1 LNHDA and CDR2 SQIVND (reference sequence). The V end lost 0 bases, the J end lost 6 bases, and 15 bases lay between the germline ends. Here the CDR3 DNA reads TGTGCCAGTAGTATAGATCACGGGCAGGCGGGCGAGCAGTACTTC. It encodes CASSIDHGQAGEQYF. Filled out from reference TRBV19 and TRBJ2-7, the complete variable domain reads DGGITQSPKYLFRKEGQNVTLSCEQNLNHDAMYWYRQDPGQGLRLIYYSQIVNDFQKGDIAEGYSVSREKKESFPLTVTSAQKNPTAFYLCASSIDHGQAGEQYFGPGTRLTVT.

The chain links TRBV7-7 to TRBJ2-7; 12 nucleotides agree with TRBD1. CDR1 is SSHAT, CDR2 FNYEAQ, per germline (reference sequence). Trimming removed 3 bases from V and 10 bases from J; junction bases left unmatched: 7. The CDR3 loop spans 14 amino acids. The CDR3 is CASSLGQGATNQYF. CDR3 nucleotide sequence: TGTGCCAGCAGCTTGGGACAGGGGGCTACGAACCAGTACTTC.

The V call is TRBV5-1, the J call TRBJ2-7; 7 nucleotides line up with TRBD1. V dropped 2 bases and J dropped 5; count of bases not matched to a gene: 7. CDR1 and CDR2 from the germline V gene are SGHRS and YFSETQ. The CDR3 is 14 amino acids. Here the CDR3 reads CASSFLTGQDEQYF. As DNA, the CDR3 is TGCGCCAGCAGCTTTCTAACAGGACAGGACGAGCAGTACTTC.

In its sample, this clone was seen a few times. The chain joins TRBV6-8 to TRBJ2-1, with TRBD1 as a possible D gene (7 bases). The CDR3 totals 14 residues. V was cut by 6 bases and J by 7 bases, with 16 bases left in between. Germline CDR1 MNHGY, CDR2 SAAAGT. DNA of the CDR3: TGTGCCAGCAGCACTCGACAGGGACTGAATGAGCAGTTCTTC. Translation: CASSTRQGLNEQFF.

This clone was observed once. The CDR3 coding sequence is TGCGCCAGCAGCCAAGGGCTGATCAGTGGAGAGACCCAGTACTTC. This sequence encodes CASSQGLISGETQYF. This rearrangement joins TRBV1 to TRBJ2-5; the table's D gene call, TRBD1, was not cross checked with the DNA. TRBV1 has pseudogene status. This CDR3 has 15 residues.

V and J are TRBV11-3 and TRBJ1-3; TRBD1 aligns across 8 bases. CDR1 and CDR2 from the germline V gene are SGHNT and YENEEA. V was clipped by 3 bases and J by 4 bases; unmatched bases: 11. CDR3 length: 17 residues. This CDR3 reads CASSLGAGGTLGNTIYF. CDR3 DNA: TGTGCCAGCAGCTTGGGTGCAGGGGGCACGCTCGGAAACACCATATATTTT.

This clone came up a few times. CDR3: CSVLGQRLNTEAFF. The CDR3 DNA reads TGCAGCGTTCTGGGACAAAGATTGAACACTGAAGCTTTCTTT. The chain is built from TRBV29-1 and TRBJ1-1; a possible D gene is TRBD1 (6 bases). CDR1 is SQVTM, CDR2 ANQGSEA, per germline. Trimming cost V 5 bases and J 0 bases, with 13 bases left between them. The CDR3 is 14 amino acids.

V usage is TRBV6-8 and J usage is TRBJ1-5; no firm D call. The CDR3 contains 14 residues. Between the trimmed V and J ends, which lost 7 bases and 0 bases, there was a span of 10 bases. Germline CDR1 reads MNHGY; CDR2 reads SAAAGT. CDR3 sequence (DNA): TGTGCCAGCATGAACTCCGATAGCAATCAGCCCCAGCATTTT. Translation: CASMNSDSNQPQHF.

By share of the sample, this clone is medium-sized. The rearrangement links TRBV11-3 to TRBJ1-5; tentative D call: TRBD1 (5 bases). The germline V and J ends were trimmed by 3 bases and 1 base, with 7 bases remaining between them. Germline CDR1 is SGHNT and CDR2 is YENEEA. The CDR3 totals 14 residues. This chain's CDR3 is CASSFRGSNQPQHF. The CDR3 region has the DNA TGTGCCAGCAGCTTCCGGGGGAGCAATCAGCCCCAGCATTTT. The full variable domain, in which reference TRBV11-3 and TRBJ1-5 provide the parts outside the CDR3, is EAGVVQSPRYKIIEKKQPVAFWCNPISGHNTLYWYLQNLGQGPELLIRYENEEAVDDSQLPKDRFSAERLKGVDSTLKIQPAELGDSAVYLCASSFRGSNQPQHFGDGTRLSIL.